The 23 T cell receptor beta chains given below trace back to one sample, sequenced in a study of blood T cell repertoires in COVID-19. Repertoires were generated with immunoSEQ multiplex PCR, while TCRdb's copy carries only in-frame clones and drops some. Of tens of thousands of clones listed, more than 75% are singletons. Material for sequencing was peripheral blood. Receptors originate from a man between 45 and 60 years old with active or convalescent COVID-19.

This CDR3 reads CASATGQNSPLHF. The CDR3 DNA sequence: TGTGCCAGCGCGACAGGGCAGAATTCACCCCTCCACTTT. J is TRBJ1-6 and V is TRBV27; 7 nucleotides line up with TRBD1. With 8 bases clipped from V and 7 bases from J, the junction kept 5 bases outside the gene matches. CDR3 length: 13 residues. CDR1 is MNHEY, CDR2 SMNVEV, per germline (reference sequence).

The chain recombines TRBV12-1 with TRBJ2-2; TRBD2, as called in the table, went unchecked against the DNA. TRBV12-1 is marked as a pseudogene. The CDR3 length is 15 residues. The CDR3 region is CASTLQGGVTGELFF. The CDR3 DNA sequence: TGTGCCAGCACCTTACAAGGCGGGGTCACCGGGGAGCTGTTTTTT.

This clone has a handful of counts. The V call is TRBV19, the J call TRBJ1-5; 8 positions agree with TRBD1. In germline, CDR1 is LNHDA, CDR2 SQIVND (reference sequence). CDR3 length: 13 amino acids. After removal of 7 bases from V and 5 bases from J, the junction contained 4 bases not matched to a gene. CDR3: CASTNRGYQPQHF. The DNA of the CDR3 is TGTGCCAGTACAAACAGGGGGTATCAGCCCCAGCATTTT. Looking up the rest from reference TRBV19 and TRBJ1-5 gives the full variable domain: DGGITQSPKYLFRKEGQNVTLSCEQNLNHDAMYWYRQDPGQGLRLIYYSQIVNDFQKGDIAEGYSVSREKKESFPLTVTSAQKNPTAFYLCASTNRGYQPQHFGDGTRLSIL.

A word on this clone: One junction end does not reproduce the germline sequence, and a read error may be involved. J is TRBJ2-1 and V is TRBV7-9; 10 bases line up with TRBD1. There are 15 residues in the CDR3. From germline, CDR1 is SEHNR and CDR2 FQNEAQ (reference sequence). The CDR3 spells CASSLALGTGDGTIF. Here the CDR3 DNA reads TGTGCCAGCAGCTTAGCGCTCGGGACAGGGGACGGGACGATCTTC.

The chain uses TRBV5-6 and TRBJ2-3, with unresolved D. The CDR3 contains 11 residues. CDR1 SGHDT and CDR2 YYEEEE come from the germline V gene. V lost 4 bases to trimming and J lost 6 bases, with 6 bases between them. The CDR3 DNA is TGTGCCAGCAGCATCGAGGATACGCAGTATTTT. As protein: CASSIEDTQYF. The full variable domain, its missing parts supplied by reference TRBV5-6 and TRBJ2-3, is DAGVTQSPTHLIKTRGQQVTLRCSPKSGHDTVSWYQQALGQGPQFIFQYYEEEERQRGNFPDRFSGHQFPNYSSELNVNALLLGDSALYLCASSIEDTQYFGPGTRLTVL.

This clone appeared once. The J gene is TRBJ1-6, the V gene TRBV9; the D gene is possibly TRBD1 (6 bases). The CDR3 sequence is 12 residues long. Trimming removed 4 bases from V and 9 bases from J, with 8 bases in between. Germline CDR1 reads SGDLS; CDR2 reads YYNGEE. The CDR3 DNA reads TGTGCCAGCAGCACAGGGCCTTCACCCCTCCACTTT. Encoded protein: CASSTGPSPLHF.

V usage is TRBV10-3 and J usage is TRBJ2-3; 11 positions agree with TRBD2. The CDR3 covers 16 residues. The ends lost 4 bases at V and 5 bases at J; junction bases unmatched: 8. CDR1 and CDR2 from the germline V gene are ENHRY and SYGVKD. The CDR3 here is CAISGSSGGALDTQYF. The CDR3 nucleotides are TGTGCCATCAGTGGAAGTAGCGGGGGGGCTTTAGATACGCAGTATTTT.

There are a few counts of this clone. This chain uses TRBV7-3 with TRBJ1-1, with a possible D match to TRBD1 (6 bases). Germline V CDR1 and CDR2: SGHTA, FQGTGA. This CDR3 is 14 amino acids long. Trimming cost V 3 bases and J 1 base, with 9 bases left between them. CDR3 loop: CASSLGQPNTEAFF. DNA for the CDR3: TGTGCCAGCAGCTTGGGACAACCGAACACTGAAGCTTTCTTT.

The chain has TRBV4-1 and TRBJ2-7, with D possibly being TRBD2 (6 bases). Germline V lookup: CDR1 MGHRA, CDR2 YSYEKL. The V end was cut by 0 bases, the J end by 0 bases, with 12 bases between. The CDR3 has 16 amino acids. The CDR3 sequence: CASSQDHVGSSYEQYF. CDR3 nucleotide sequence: TGCGCCAGCAGCCAAGATCACGTCGGGAGCTCCTACGAGCAGTACTTC.

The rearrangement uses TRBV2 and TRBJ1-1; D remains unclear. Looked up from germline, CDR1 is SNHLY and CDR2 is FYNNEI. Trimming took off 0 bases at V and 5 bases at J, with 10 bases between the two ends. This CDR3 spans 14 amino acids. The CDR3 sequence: CASSEALRGTEAFF. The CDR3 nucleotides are TGTGCCAGCAGTGAAGCGCTTCGGGGTACTGAAGCTTTCTTT.

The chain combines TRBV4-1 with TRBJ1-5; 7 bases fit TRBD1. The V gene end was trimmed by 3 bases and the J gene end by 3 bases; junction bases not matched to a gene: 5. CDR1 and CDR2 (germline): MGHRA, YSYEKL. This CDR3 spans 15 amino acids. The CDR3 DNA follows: TGCGCCAGCAGCCAGGCAGACAGGGACAATCAGCCCCAGCATTTT. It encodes CASSQADRDNQPQHF.

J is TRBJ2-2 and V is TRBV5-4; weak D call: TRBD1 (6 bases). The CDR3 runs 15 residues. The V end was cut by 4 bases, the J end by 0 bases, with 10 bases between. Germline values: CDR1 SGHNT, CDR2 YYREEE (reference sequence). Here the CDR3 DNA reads TGTGCCAGCAGCCCGGGACATACGAACACCGGGGAGCTGTTTTTT. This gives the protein CASSPGHTNTGELFF.

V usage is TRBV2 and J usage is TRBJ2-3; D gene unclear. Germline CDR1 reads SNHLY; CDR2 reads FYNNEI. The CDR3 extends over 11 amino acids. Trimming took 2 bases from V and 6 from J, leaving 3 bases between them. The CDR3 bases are TGTGCCAGCAGTGAACGTGATACGCAGTATTTT. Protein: CASSERDTQYF.

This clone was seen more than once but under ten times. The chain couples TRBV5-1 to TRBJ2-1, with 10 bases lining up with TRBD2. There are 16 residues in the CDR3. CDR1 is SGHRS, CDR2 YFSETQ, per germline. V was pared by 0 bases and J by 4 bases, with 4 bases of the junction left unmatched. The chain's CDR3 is CASSLVIAGGYNEQFF. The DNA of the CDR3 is TGCGCCAGCAGCTTGGTTATAGCGGGGGGTTACAATGAGCAGTTCTTC. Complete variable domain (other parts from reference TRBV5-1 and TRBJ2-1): KAGVTQTPRYLIKTRGQQVTLSCSPISGHRSVSWYQQTPGQGLQFLFEYFSETQRNKGNFPGRFSGRQFSNSRSEMNVSTLELGDSALYLCASSLVIAGGYNEQFFGPGTRLTVL.

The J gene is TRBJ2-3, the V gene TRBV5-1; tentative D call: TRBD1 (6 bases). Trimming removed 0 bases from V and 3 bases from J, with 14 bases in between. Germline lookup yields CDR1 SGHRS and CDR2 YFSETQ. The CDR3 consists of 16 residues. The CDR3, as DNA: TGCGCCAGCAGCTTGGATGGGGGCACGGGAACAGATACGCAGTATTTT. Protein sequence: CASSLDGGTGTDTQYF.

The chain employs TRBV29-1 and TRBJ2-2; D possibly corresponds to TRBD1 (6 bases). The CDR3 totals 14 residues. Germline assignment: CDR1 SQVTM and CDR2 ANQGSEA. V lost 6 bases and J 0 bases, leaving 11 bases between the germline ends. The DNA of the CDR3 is TGCAGCGTATGGACAGACGCGAACACCGGGGAGCTGTTTTTT. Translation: CSVWTDANTGELFF.

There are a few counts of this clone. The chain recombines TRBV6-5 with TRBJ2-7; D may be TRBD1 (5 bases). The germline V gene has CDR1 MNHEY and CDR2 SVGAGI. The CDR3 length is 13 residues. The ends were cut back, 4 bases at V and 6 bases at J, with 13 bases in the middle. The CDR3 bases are TGTGCCAGCAGTTTCCCAGGGTGGAGCGAGCAGTACTTC. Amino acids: CASSFPGWSEQYF.

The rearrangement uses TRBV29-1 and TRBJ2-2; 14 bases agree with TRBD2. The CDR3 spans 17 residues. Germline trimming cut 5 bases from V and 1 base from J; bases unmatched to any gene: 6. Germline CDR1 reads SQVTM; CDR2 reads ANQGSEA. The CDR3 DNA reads TGCAGCGTTCAGGGACTAGCGGGGGCCAAGAACACCGGGGAGCTGTTTTTT. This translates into CSVQGLAGAKNTGELFF.

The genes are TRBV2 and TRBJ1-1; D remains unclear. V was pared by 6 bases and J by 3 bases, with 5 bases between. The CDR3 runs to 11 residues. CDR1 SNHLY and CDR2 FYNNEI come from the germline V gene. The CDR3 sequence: CASRDYTEAFF. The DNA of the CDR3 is TGTGCCAGCAGGGACTACACTGAAGCTTTCTTT.

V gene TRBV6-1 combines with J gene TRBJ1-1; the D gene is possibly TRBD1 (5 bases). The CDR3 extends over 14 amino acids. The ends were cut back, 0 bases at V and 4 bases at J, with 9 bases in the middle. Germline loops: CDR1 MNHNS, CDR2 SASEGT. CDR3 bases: TGTGCCAGCAGTGAAGCGCGGGGCACCACTGAAGCTTTCTTT. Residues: CASSEARGTTEAFF.

The chain's CDR3 is CSVSMRAPNYGYTF. The CDR3 bases are TGCAGCGTTAGTATGAGGGCTCCTAACTATGGCTACACCTTC. The chain recombines TRBV29-1 with TRBJ1-2, with D hard to call. Per the germline V gene, CDR1 is SQVTM and CDR2 is ANQGSEA. The V and J ends lost 5 bases and 0 bases respectively, with 13 bases between them. The CDR3 covers 14 residues.

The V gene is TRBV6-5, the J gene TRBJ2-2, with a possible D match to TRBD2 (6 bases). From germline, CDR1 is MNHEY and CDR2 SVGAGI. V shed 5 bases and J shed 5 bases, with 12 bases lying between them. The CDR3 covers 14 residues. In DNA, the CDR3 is TGTGCCAGCAGTCTGGGGACTGCAACCGGGGAGCTGTTTTTT. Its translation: CASSLGTATGELFF.

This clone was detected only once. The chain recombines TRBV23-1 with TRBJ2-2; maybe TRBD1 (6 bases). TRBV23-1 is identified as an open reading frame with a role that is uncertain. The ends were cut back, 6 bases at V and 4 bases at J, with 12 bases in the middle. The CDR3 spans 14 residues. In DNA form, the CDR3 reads TGCGCCAGCAGATGGGACATTCGCACCGGGGAGCTGTTTTTT. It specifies CASRWDIRTGELFF.